These 30 T cell receptor beta chains were all obtained from the same sample, sequenced in a study of T cells in tuberculosis. This table comes from immunoSEQ multiplex PCR, and its TCRdb copy is limited to in-frame clones, with some not included. The sample consists of approximately 49,000 clones, nearly 95% of them appearing once. Time point denoted: new active TB diagnosis, blood taken before or within 7 days of starting treatment. This material consisted of PBMCs, taken at tuberculosis diagnosis. The receptors were gathered from an adult with tuberculosis.

V gene TRBV5-1 combines with J gene TRBJ1-1; a possible D gene is TRBD1 (6 bases). CDR1 SGHRS and CDR2 YFSETQ come from the germline V gene. CDR3 size: 13 residues. V was trimmed by 0 bases and J by 5 bases, leaving 8 bases between them. The CDR3 sequence is CASSLAGATEAFF. CDR3 DNA: TGCGCCAGCAGCTTGGCAGGGGCGACTGAAGCTTTCTTT. Based on the CDR3 plus reference TRBV5-1 and TRBJ1-1, the full variable domain is KAGVTQTPRYLIKTRGQQVTLSCSPISGHRSVSWYQQTPGQGLQFLFEYFSETQRNKGNFPGRFSGRQFSNSRSEMNVSTLELGDSALYLCASSLAGATEAFFGQGTRLTVV.

V gene TRBV7-9 combines with J gene TRBJ2-7, with D possibly matching TRBD2 (6 bases). The V gene lost 4 bases and the J gene lost 3 bases, with 16 bases spanning the gap. The V gene's germline CDR1 is SEHNR and CDR2 FQNEAQ (reference sequence). The CDR3 runs 15 residues. CDR3 amino acids: CASSSSAGRHYEQYF. The DNA of the CDR3 is TGTGCCAGCAGCTCCTCCGCGGGACGACACTACGAGCAGTACTTC.

The chain combines TRBV7-2 with TRBJ2-7, with 9 bases matching TRBD2. The CDR3 is 17 residues long. After removal of 0 bases from V and 4 bases from J, the junction contained 10 bases not matched to a gene. Germline values: CDR1 SGHTA, CDR2 FQGNSA. CDR3 DNA sequence: TGTGCCAGCAGCTTAGCATCACGCGGGAGGGGAGGGTACGAGCAGTACTTC. Translation: CASSLASRGRGGYEQYF.

The CDR3 sequence: CASSPRLLAGGPDEQFF. For the CDR3, the DNA is TGTGCCAGCAGCCCCAGGTTACTAGCGGGAGGGCCAGATGAGCAGTTCTTC. This sequence joins TRBV7-2 and TRBJ2-1; 13 bases line up with TRBD2. V shed 5 bases, J shed 8 bases, and the junction held 12 bases outside the gene matches. This CDR3 region has 17 residues. In germline, CDR1 is SGHTA, CDR2 FQGNSA.

This chain links TRBV15 with TRBJ1-1; D gene ambiguous. The V end lost 1 base, the J end lost 8 bases, and 8 bases lay between the germline ends. Germline V gene sequence: CDR1 LNHNV, CDR2 YYDKDF (reference sequence). The CDR3 is 12 residues long. As DNA, the CDR3 is TGTGCCACCAGCAGAGTGGCCTTCGAAGCTTTCTTT. This codes for CATSRVAFEAFF.

J is TRBJ1-5 and V is TRBV2, with D perhaps TRBD1 (5 bases). The CDR3 length is 17 residues. Trimming left V 2 bases short and J 2 bases short, with 16 bases between. Germline V gives CDR1 SNHLY, CDR2 FYNNEI. CDR3 protein: CASSEQGWVGGNQPQHF. The CDR3 DNA reads as TGTGCCAGCAGTGAACAGGGTTGGGTCGGAGGCAATCAGCCCCAGCATTTT.

The V gene is TRBV7-9, the J gene TRBJ1-5; D gene uncertain. This CDR3 spans 16 amino acids. Deletions cut 1 base from V and 1 base from J, with 11 bases between. Per germline, CDR1 SEHNR and CDR2 FQNEAQ (reference sequence). This CDR3 is CASSLVGGFSNQPQHF. CDR3 nucleotide sequence: TGTGCCAGCAGCTTAGTCGGCGGATTCAGCAATCAGCCCCAGCATTTT.

The chain carries TRBV6-1 and TRBJ2-7; TRBD1 agrees at 7 bases. The CDR3 length is 15 residues. Germline-derived CDR1 and CDR2 are MNHNS and SASEGT. V dropped 4 bases and J dropped 3; count of bases not matched to a gene: 9. The CDR3: CASSARDRSFYEQYF. As DNA, the CDR3 is TGTGCCAGCAGTGCCAGGGACAGATCATTCTACGAGCAGTACTTC.

The V call is TRBV28, the J call TRBJ1-3; TRBD1 matches 10 bases. Losses at the gene ends were 8 bases for V and 0 bases for J; bases not matched to a gene: 10. This CDR3 contains 17 residues. Germline V gene sequence: CDR1 MDHEN, CDR2 SYDVKM. CDR3 region: CASAKRGTGVSGNTIYF. The CDR3 DNA sequence: TGTGCCAGCGCAAAACGGGGGACAGGGGTCTCTGGAAACACCATATATTTT.

This rearrangement joins TRBV11-2 to TRBJ2-3; TRBD1 matches 9 bases. Germline CDR1 and CDR2: SGHAT and FQNNGV. This CDR3 region has 13 residues. V trimming: 8 bases; J trimming: 1 base; junction bases outside the gene matches: 1. The CDR3 nucleotides read TGTGCCAGCCGGGACAGGGGCACAGATACGCAGTATTTT. It is translated as CASRDRGTDTQYF.

This clone was seen a few times. V is TRBV4-3 and J is TRBJ2-1, with 12 bases matching TRBD2. The CDR3 totals 17 residues. Germline V gene data show CDR1 as LGHNA and CDR2 as YSLEER. The junction had 8 bases not matched to a gene; V was cut back by 1 base and J by 7 bases. CDR3 residues: CASSQVRPSGRGNEQFF. The CDR3 coding sequence is TGCGCCAGCAGCCAAGTAAGGCCTAGCGGGAGGGGGAATGAGCAGTTCTTC.

V is TRBV15 and J is TRBJ1-6; D is possibly TRBD1 (5 bases). This CDR3 is built from 13 residues. CDR1 and CDR2 (germline): LNHNV, YYDKDF (reference sequence). With 4 bases removed from V and 10 bases from J, the gap between germline ends came to 11 bases. The CDR3 here is CATSKDIGSPLHF. The DNA of the CDR3 is TGTGCCACCAGCAAGGACATCGGCTCACCCCTCCACTTT.

This chain joins TRBV28 and TRBJ2-1; possible D gene TRBD2, 6 bases. The CDR3 contains 13 residues. V lost 7 bases and J lost 5, with 12 bases in between. Germline loops: CDR1 MDHEN, CDR2 SYDVKM. DNA of the CDR3: TGTGCCAGCACCGGGACTTGGAACAATGAGCAGTTCTTC. Its protein product is CASTGTWNNEQFF.

V gene TRBV4-2 combines with J gene TRBJ1-2; maybe TRBD1 (5 bases). CDR3 size: 16 residues. Trimming removed 0 bases at V and 4 bases at J, with 15 bases between. From germline, CDR1 is LGHNA and CDR2 YNFKEQ. CDR3 sequence reads: CASSQEWGVRIYGYTF. The CDR3 nucleotides read TGTGCCAGCAGCCAAGAATGGGGGGTACGAATCTATGGCTACACCTTC.

The chain joins TRBV2 to TRBJ2-5, with 12 bases that match TRBD2. The CDR3 extends over 14 amino acids. V was clipped by 3 bases and J by 4 bases; unmatched bases: 0. Germline values: CDR1 SNHLY, CDR2 FYNNEI. The CDR3: CASSETSGGETQYF. The CDR3 nucleotides are TGTGCCAGCAGTGAGACTAGCGGGGGAGAGACCCAGTACTTC.

In nucleotides, the CDR3 is TGCGCCAGCAGCTTGGCACTTGGCAGGCTAAATGAAAAACTGTTTTTT. Amino acid sequence: CASSLALGRLNEKLFF. This chain joins TRBV5-1 and TRBJ1-4; D not certain. Germline CDR1 and CDR2: SGHRS and YFSETQ. The CDR3 extends over 16 amino acids. V gave up 0 bases and J gave up 5 bases, with 14 bases separating them.

The chain uses TRBV28 and TRBJ1-5, with D unresolved. There are 14 residues in the CDR3. Deletions cut 2 bases from V and 4 bases from J, with 9 bases between. Germline V gene sequence: CDR1 MDHEN, CDR2 SYDVKM. The DNA for the CDR3 is TGTGCCAGCAGTTTAGTACAGCAGAATCAGCCCCAGCATTTT. It translates to CASSLVQQNQPQHF.

This clone was picked up one time. CDR3 protein: CASSADRGGVAFF. DNA of the CDR3: TGTGCCAGCAGCGCGGACAGGGGGGGAGTAGCTTTCTTT. The chain joins TRBV7-2 to TRBJ1-1; TRBD1 matches at 10 bases. From germline, CDR1 is SGHTA and CDR2 FQGNSA. The CDR3 consists of 13 residues. J gave up 10 bases and V 5 bases, and 7 bases lay outside the gene matches. The full variable domain, completed using reference TRBV7-2 and TRBJ1-1, is GAGVSQSPSNKVTEKGKDVELRCDPISGHTALYWYRQSLGQGLEFLIYFQGNSAPDKSGLPSDRFSAERTGGSVSTLTIQRTQQEDSAVYLCASSADRGGVAFFGQGTRLTVV.

About this clone: An end of the junction does not agree with germline; a read error may underlie this. The chain combines TRBV7-7 with TRBJ2-2; 11 nucleotides line up with TRBD2. The CDR3 extends over 16 amino acids. Germline CDR1 is SSHAT and CDR2 is FNYEAQ (reference sequence). DNA for the CDR3: TGTGCTAGCAGCTCTTATAGCGGGAGGGGCTCCGGGGAGCTGTTTTTT. Amino acid sequence: CASSSYSGRGSGELFF.

The rearrangement links TRBV5-1 to TRBJ2-3, with D possibly matching TRBD1 (6 bases). Trimming removed 3 bases at V and 3 bases at J, with 11 bases between. CDR1 is SGHRS and CDR2 is YFSETQ in the germline V gene. The CDR3 is 14 residues long. In DNA form, the CDR3 reads TGCGCCAGCAGCTCAGGACAGAAAACAGATACGCAGTATTTT. It codes for CASSSGQKTDTQYF. The full variable domain, its missing parts supplied by reference TRBV5-1 and TRBJ2-3, is KAGVTQTPRYLIKTRGQQVTLSCSPISGHRSVSWYQQTPGQGLQFLFEYFSETQRNKGNFPGRFSGRQFSNSRSEMNVSTLELGDSALYLCASSSGQKTDTQYFGPGTRLTVL.

The genes are TRBV10-3 and TRBJ1-4; the D is unclear. The CDR3 has 13 amino acids. Trimming stripped 0 bases from V and 4 bases from J, with 3 bases between. From germline, CDR1 is ENHRY and CDR2 SYGVKD. CDR3 sequence reads: CAISESVNEKLFF. As DNA, the CDR3 is TGTGCCATCAGTGAGTCCGTTAATGAAAAACTGTTTTTT.

The chain has TRBV27 and TRBJ1-2; D is uncertain. The germline V gene has CDR1 MNHEY and CDR2 SMNVEV (reference sequence). V was shortened by 2 bases and J by 2 bases, with 9 bases between the two germline ends. This CDR3 spans 14 amino acids. For the CDR3, the DNA is TGTGCCAGCAGTTTAGCGTCGGGGAACTATGGCTACACCTTC. Protein: CASSLASGNYGYTF.

This clone has a single count. V usage is TRBV5-1 and J usage is TRBJ2-1, with 7 bases identical to TRBD1. Trimming took 3 bases from V and 2 from J; bases not matched to a gene: 5. Germline V gene data show CDR1 as SGHRS and CDR2 as YFSETQ. This CDR3 contains 15 residues. The CDR3 nucleotides are TGCGCCAGCAGCTCACAGGGGCTGCCCTACAATGAGCAGTTCTTC. It specifies CASSSQGLPYNEQFF.

V and J are TRBV7-9 and TRBJ2-7; D might be TRBD1 (5 bases). V was clipped by 3 bases and J by 2 bases, with 8 bases between them. This CDR3 has 13 amino acids. Germline V lookup: CDR1 SEHNR, CDR2 FQNEAQ (reference sequence). CDR3 loop: CASSFWGPYEQYF. In DNA, the CDR3 is TGTGCCAGCAGCTTTTGGGGCCCCTACGAGCAGTACTTC.

The rearrangement links TRBV7-8 to TRBJ2-7, with 7 bases lining up with TRBD1. The CDR3 is 14 amino acids. The germline CDR1 and CDR2 sequences are SGHVS and FQNEAQ. Unmatched junction bases numbered 8, after V lost 5 bases and J lost 4 bases. CDR3 nucleotides: TGTGCCAGCAGCATAGAGACAGGGAAGTACGAGCAGTACTTC. This translates into CASSIETGKYEQYF.

In its sample, this clone was seen once. The V gene is TRBV9, the J gene TRBJ2-5; TRBD2 agrees at 7 bases. CDR1 SGDLS and CDR2 YYNGEE come from the germline V gene. CDR3 length equals 16 residues. Trimming at V came to 0 bases and at J to 2 bases, leaving 7 bases not matched to a gene. For the CDR3, the DNA is TGTGCCAGCAGCGTAGCACCTTCGGGACTACAAGAGACCCAGTACTTC. Translation: CASSVAPSGLQETQYF.

The chain carries TRBV4-1 and TRBJ2-5; D is perhaps TRBD1 (6 bases). V shed 2 bases and J shed 5 bases, with 18 bases lying between them. Germline CDR1 and CDR2: MGHRA and YSYEKL. This CDR3 comprises 16 residues. CDR3 in amino acids: CASSQRDIGLGETQYF. In nucleotides, the CDR3 is TGCGCCAGCAGCCAAAGGGACATTGGGTTGGGGGAGACCCAGTACTTC.

This rearrangement joins TRBV5-6 to TRBJ2-6; TRBD1 matches at 7 bases. Germline CDR1 is SGHDT and CDR2 is YYEEEE. Trimming cost V 4 bases and J 3 bases; bases outside gene matches: 10. The CDR3 is made up of 17 amino acids. Here the CDR3 DNA reads TGTGCCAGCAGCCCGCGGACAGGTCCTGGTGGGGCCAACGTCCTGACTTTC. Amino acid sequence: CASSPRTGPGGANVLTF.

The chain employs TRBV7-9 and TRBJ2-3; D remains ambiguous. The CDR3 totals 13 residues. Germline V gene sequence: CDR1 SEHNR, CDR2 FQNEAQ (reference sequence). V shed 10 bases and J shed 4 bases, with 15 bases lying between them. CDR3 sequence (DNA): TGTGCCACGTGGAACCCGAGGTCAGATACGCAGTATTTT. It encodes CATWNPRSDTQYF.

The CDR3 sequence is CASSLTSGAQETQYF. The CDR3 DNA sequence: TGCGCCAGCAGCTTAACTAGCGGGGCCCAAGAGACCCAGTACTTC. The chain combines TRBV5-1 with TRBJ2-5, with 10 bases identical to TRBD2. Germline V gene data show CDR1 as SGHRS and CDR2 as YFSETQ. V gave up 2 bases and J gave up 1 base; unmatched junction bases: 2. The CDR3 is made up of 15 amino acids. Combining the CDR3 with reference TRBV5-1 and TRBJ2-5 gives the whole variable domain KAGVTQTPRYLIKTRGQQVTLSCSPISGHRSVSWYQQTPGQGLQFLFEYFSETQRNKGNFPGRFSGRQFSNSRSEMNVSTLELGDSALYLCASSLTSGAQETQYFGPGTRLLVL.